This T cell receptor beta chain was sequenced for a study of graft-versus-host responses after intestinal transplantation (dated by TCRdb to the early 2020s). Looking at the study overall: The transplants that recipients got were multivisceral, liver-intestinal, or isolated intestinal. Every recipient was given anti-thymocyte globulin induction, then maintenance tacrolimus and steroids for 2 to 4 years. Bulk TCR-beta CDR3 sequencing was used to track graft-versus-host and host-versus-graft alloreactive T cell clones in the graft, circulation and bone marrow after intestinal transplantation. Alloreactive clones were identified by sequencing pre-transplant mixed lymphocyte reaction products and comparing them with unstimulated pre-transplant donor and recipient T cells. Of the roughly 23 intestinal transplant recipients enrolled in the cohort, one of whom was a retransplant, a few patients without pretransplant specimens were excluded. Donor T cell macrochimerism was defined as a peak of at least 4% donor T cells among recipient peripheral blood mononuclear cells. Rather than going through the commercial service, samples from a few later patients were sequenced in-house on an Illumina MiSeq and processed with MiXCR. What the work shows at the level of the full study, not this receptor alone: The relatively low number and heterogeneity of intestinal transplant patients limited the conclusions. Early after transplant, peak levels of circulating GvH clones were associated with declines in HvG clones. High GvH to HvG T cell clonal ratios were observed in the allografts of patients with donor T cell macrochimerism. GvH clones were found in recipient bone marrow, and some of the GvH clones appeared earlier in ileal mucosa or blood, which is consistent with an intestinal mucosal origin.

The label giving this sample's time point can be read as: cells obtained before transplantation from donor or recipient. Mixed lymphocyte reactions plated around 200,000 CFSE-labeled pre-transplant responders with around 200,000 irradiated violet-dye-labeled stimulators and were cultured for six to seven days. Proliferating CD3+CD4+CFSE-low and CD3+CD8+CFSE-low responder cells were FACS-sorted on a BD Influx sorter after the mixed lymphocyte reaction. From a lookup of the germline V gene, CDR1 and CDR2 are SGHVS and FQNEAQ. Reading from cysteine to phenylalanine, the CDR3 counts 16 amino acids. Only CDR3 DNA remains: 48 bases, in frame from the first base. V drops 3 bases and J drops 1 base, leaving 15 bases in between. The library was produced with the immunoSEQ multiplex PCR assay. For most patients, genomic DNA was isolated using the Qiagen DNeasy Blood and Tissue Kit and was shipped frozen to Adaptive Biotechnologies for TCR sequencing. For most patients, high-throughput TCR-beta CDR3 sequencing of genomic DNA was performed by Adaptive Biotechnologies. Concerning the study's data processing: TCR sequencing data were retrieved from Adaptive's ImmunoSEQ software for about 17 patients, whereas three other patients were processed with MiXCR and VDJtools. To correct CD4 versus CD8 sorting errors, sequences present in both subsets at a frequency ratio below 5:1 were removed. CDR3 nucleotide sequences shared by donor and recipient were removed because the origin of these sequences could not be assigned. Alloreactive clones required at least 2-fold expansion over unstimulated cells and minimum CFSE-low frequency of 0.002% (template counts) or 0.001% (read counts). A clone was considered mappable if detected in the sequenced pre-transplant spleen, lymph node, or MLR CFSE-low populations of the donor or recipient. Cumulative frequency of alloreactive clones was calculated as a percentage of all sequences weighted by copy number. The source is immuneACCESS, and TCRdb retained only in-frame sequences with V and J called. Part of the clones is not carried over; for the studies checked, unresolved V genes explain less than half of this, and the remainder is unexplained. That table furnishes V, J and clone size, whereas the DNA furnished D and trimming. In this sample the table shows about 15,000 clones, 30% to 35% of which occur a single time. Around 5.7% of the sample rests with the top ten.

About this clone itself: The record has no base qualities; no much larger clone is one base away.

Sample: alloreactive CD4+ T cells from a mixed lymphocyte reaction culture, taken before intestinal transplant. Read against the paper, the sample's cell subset or site label means: CFSE-low proliferating T cells sorted from roughly six-day pre-transplant mixed lymphocyte reaction (GvH or HvG direction). The receptor chain draws on TRBV7-8 and TRBJ1-2; TRBD1 is a weak D gene call, 6 bases matching. This TCR was sampled from a human patient who received an intestinal transplant. The CDR3 reads as follows: CASSFLTGALNYGYTF. The bases read TGTGCCAGCAGCTTCCTGACGGGGGCGCTTAACTATGGCTACACCTTC.